A selection of T cell receptor beta chains follows, all from one sample in a study of blood T cell repertoires in COVID-19. The table came from immunoSEQ multiplex PCR; TCRdb's copy has only in-frame clones and leaves some out. Of about 22,000 clones in the sample, roughly four fifths were seen once. The specimen was peripheral blood. All receptors derive from a man between 65 and 85 years old with acute or convalescent COVID-19. CDR3s include the opening cysteine and the closing phenylalanine or tryptophan. D genes are given only for firm matches.

D	V	J	CDR3
.	TRBV18	TRBJ1-1	CASSLGQGNTEAFF
.	TRBV5-4	TRBJ1-2	CASSPEGVYYGYTF
TRBD1	TRBV9	TRBJ2-7	CASSPRQGRGYEQYF
.	TRBV19	TRBJ1-5	CASKGLRTDQPQHF
TRBD2	TRBV11-2	TRBJ2-5	CASSPRGVQQETQYF
.	TRBV7-9	TRBJ1-1	CASSLGGVNTEAFF
.	TRBV10-1	TRBJ2-6	CASSSGGANVLTF
.	TRBV2	TRBJ2-5	CASRTTAQETQYF
.	TRBV18	TRBJ1-1	CASSRGQNTEAFF
TRBD1	TRBV2	TRBJ1-5	CASSQTGGSGQPQHF
.	TRBV3-1/TRBV3-2	TRBJ2-6	CASSQVGGSGANVLTF
.	TRBV12-3/TRBV12-4	TRBJ1-2	CASSRSGYTF
.	TRBV27	TRBJ1-1	CASSLLREGTEAFF
TRBD1	TRBV28	TRBJ1-5	CASGQGVSQPQHF
TRBD2	TRBV11-3	TRBJ2-7	CASSHGAGDGEQYF
.	TRBV7-9	TRBJ1-5	CASSPQAGPQHF
.	TRBV19	TRBJ1-5	CASTSQGMEQPQHF
.	TRBV19	TRBJ2-6	CASSLRRGTGANVLTF
.	TRBV11-2	TRBJ2-3	CASSLFGRATQYF
.	TRBV5-6	TRBJ1-1	CASSLGSALGEAFF
TRBD1	TRBV6-5	TRBJ2-7	CASSYSRWDRAYEQYF
TRBD2	TRBV9	TRBJ2-1	CASSAESGGAGDEQFF
TRBD1	TRBV3-1/TRBV3-2	TRBJ2-7	CASSQEWDRGQYEQYF
TRBD2	TRBV28	TRBJ2-7	CASSLSGRYEQYF
TRBD1	TRBV12-5	TRBJ1-5	CASGTPDRGLQPQHF
TRBD2	TRBV3-1/TRBV3-2	TRBJ2-2	CASSPRGGRPGELFF
TRBD1	TRBV27	TRBJ1-1	CASSLWGQMNTEAFF
.	TRBV7-2	TRBJ1-6	CASSLNGGFGDSPLHF
TRBD2	TRBV7-9	TRBJ2-3	CASSFGGRGGTQYF
TRBD1	TRBV9	TRBJ2-7	CASSVSGTGRDEQYF
TRBD2	TRBV5-1	TRBJ2-1	CASSIGGLAGSDGQFF
TRBD1	TRBV12-3/TRBV12-4	TRBJ1-1	CASRGDRGPEAFF